These T cell receptor beta chains were read from a single sample in a study of T cell clones after liver transplantation. Clones were sequenced by immunoSEQ multiplex PCR, and TCRdb holds only the in-frame ones, with some missing. The sample has some 80,000 clones, 80% to 90% seen once. Sequenced here: CD4+ T cells from blood, sampled less than 50 months after liver transplant. The receptors derive from a human patient who received a liver transplant. The T cells may partly be graft donor cells. Each CDR3 is given with its conserved first and last residue. The size entry is marked missing in some rows and otherwise reads once, few, many or a size class.

-	TRBV25-1	TRBJ1-2	CASSELAGNYGYTF
-	TRBV4-3	TRBJ2-1	CASSQDGGRRQFF
-	TRBV18	TRBJ1-5	CASSPDRNQPQHF
-	TRBV2	TRBJ2-7	CASSEGGTGRYEQYF
-	TRBV5-5	TRBJ1-2	CASSQTTDNYGYTF
-	TRBV7-2	TRBJ2-3	CASSLRPLAGGVDTQYF
once	TRBV5-1	TRBJ1-1	CASSFAGGNTEAFF
-	TRBV5-5	TRBJ1-2	CASSLGLRDYGYTF
once	TRBV18	TRBJ1-2	CASSPDGSYGYTF
-	TRBV27	TRBJ1-1	CASSSYATLSEGAFF
-	TRBV6-1	TRBJ2-3	CASSELAGGERDTQYF
-	TRBV18	TRBJ1-5	CASSPNGRGNQPQHF
-	TRBV7-2	TRBJ2-7	CASSSETGREQYF
-	TRBV2	TRBJ2-1	CASSEISGRVYEQFF
-	TRBV6-6	TRBJ2-7	CASSYWDRRREQYF
once	TRBV19	TRBJ2-3	CASTGGLASDTQYF